This TCR beta chain is from a study of CD8 T cells in ankylosing spondylitis. The V and J ends lost 2 bases and 4 bases respectively, with 12 bases between them. Germline V lookup: CDR1 SGHRS, CDR2 YFSETQ. This CDR3 has 14 residues. This clonotype appeared a few times. The antigen is undetermined. Points from the study as a whole: Disease-linked clones were found to be CD8+ and relatively rare in peripheral blood. Past studies reported some motif variants in reactive arthritis synovial fluid and blood.

Quantitative 5'-RACE with molecular barcodes was used to make the TCR beta libraries. Each CDR3 protein is one row after TCRdb ran MiXCR on the 5' RACE reads. The data hold some 90,000 distinct CDR3 sequences, with more than 25% observed a single time. The clonotype was recovered from a male donor with ankylosing spondylitis or in good health (not recorded which). Material for sequencing was blood, either unsorted or a sorted T cell fraction (not recorded which). V usage is TRBV5-1 and J usage is TRBJ1-1; TRBD1 is a possible D gene (5 bases). The CDR3 DNA is TGCGCCAGCAGCTTCCAGGCTGGGGGCACTGAAGCTTTCTTT. Its protein product is CASSFQAGGTEAFF.